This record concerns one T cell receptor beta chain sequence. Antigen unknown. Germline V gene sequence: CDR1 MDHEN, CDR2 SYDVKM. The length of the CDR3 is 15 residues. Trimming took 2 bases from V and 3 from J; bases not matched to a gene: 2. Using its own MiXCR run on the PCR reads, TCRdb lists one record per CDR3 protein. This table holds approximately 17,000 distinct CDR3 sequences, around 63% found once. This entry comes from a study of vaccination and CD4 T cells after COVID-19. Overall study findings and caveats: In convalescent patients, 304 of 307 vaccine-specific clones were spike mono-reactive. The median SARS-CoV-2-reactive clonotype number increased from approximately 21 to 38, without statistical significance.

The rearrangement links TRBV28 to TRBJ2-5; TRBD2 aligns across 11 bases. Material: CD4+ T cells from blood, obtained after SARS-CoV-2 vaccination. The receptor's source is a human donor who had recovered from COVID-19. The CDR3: CASSLTSGSKETQYF. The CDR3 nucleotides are TGTGCCAGCAGTTTAACTAGCGGGAGTAAAGAGACCCAGTACTTC.